The next 26 T cell receptor beta chains were all read from a single sample in a study of technical replicates of blood from a handful of donors. TCRdb's copy holds only in-frame clones and misses some; the assay was immunoSEQ multiplex PCR. The table shows approximately 75,000 clones, with approximately 75% occurring only once. The sample taken for sequencing was PBMCs. The receptors come from a human donor in good health. Some clones in this sample may be carry-over from other donors' samples.

The chain has TRBV14 and TRBJ2-5; possible D gene TRBD2, 6 bases. V lost 2 bases to trimming and J lost 0 bases, with 13 bases between them. Germline V gene lookup returns CDR1 SGHDN and CDR2 FVKESK. The CDR3 sequence is 16 residues long. For the CDR3, the DNA is TGTGCCAGCAGCCAACCCGTGGGGAGGTACCAAGAGACCCAGTACTTC. Protein product: CASSQPVGRYQETQYF. Combining the CDR3 with reference TRBV14 and TRBJ2-5 gives the whole variable domain EAGVTQFPSHSVIEKGQTVTLRCDPISGHDNLYWYRRVMGKEIKFLLHFVKESKQDESGMPNNRFLAERTGGTYSTLKVQPAELEDSGVYFCASSQPVGRYQETQYFGPGTRLLVL.

This CDR3 is CASTTGQGAQKLFF. The CDR3 DNA reads TGTGCCAGCACCACCGGACAGGGAGCCCAAAAACTGTTTTTT. The chain combines TRBV18 with TRBJ1-4; TRBD1 matches 8 bases. This CDR3 spans 14 amino acids. CDR1 and CDR2 (germline): KGHSH, LQKENI. The junction had 11 bases not matched to a gene; V was cut back by 8 bases and J by 9 bases.

This clone has more than one count but fewer than ten. The V call is TRBV5-1, the J call TRBJ2-7; tentative D call: TRBD2 (5 bases). This CDR3 has 13 amino acids. Trimming stripped 1 base from V and 4 bases from J, with 9 bases between. CDR1 is SGHRS, CDR2 YFSETQ, per germline. CDR3 nucleotides: TGCGCCAGCAGCTTGACGGGGATATACGAGCAGTACTTC. It is translated as CASSLTGIYEQYF.

The chain couples TRBV5-1 to TRBJ1-5; no definite D call. There are 17 residues in the CDR3. The V and J ends lost 0 bases and 0 bases respectively, with 13 bases between them. Germline CDR1 is SGHRS and CDR2 is YFSETQ. The CDR3 reads CASSLDGRSNSNQPQHF. In nucleotides, the CDR3 is TGCGCCAGCAGCTTGGATGGCAGAAGTAATAGCAATCAGCCCCAGCATTTT. Drawing the rest from reference TRBV5-1 and TRBJ1-5, the complete variable domain is KAGVTQTPRYLIKTRGQQVTLSCSPISGHRSVSWYQQTPGQGLQFLFEYFSETQRNKGNFPGRFSGRQFSNSRSEMNVSTLELGDSALYLCASSLDGRSNSNQPQHFGDGTRLSIL.

The rearrangement uses TRBV10-3 and TRBJ2-5, with 7 bases matching TRBD1. The CDR3 length is 13 residues. The V gene end was trimmed by 6 bases and the J gene end by 5 bases; junction bases not matched to a gene: 6. The V gene's germline CDR1 is ENHRY and CDR2 SYGVKD. CDR3: CAISDDREETQYF. In nucleotides, the CDR3 is TGTGCCATCAGCGATGACAGGGAGGAGACCCAGTACTTC.

The chain couples TRBV9 to TRBJ2-3; TRBD2 agrees at 11 bases. J gave up 0 bases and V 3 bases, and 15 bases lay outside the gene matches. The CDR3 is 20 amino acids. CDR1 and CDR2 (germline): SGDLS, YYNGEE. The CDR3 DNA reads TGTGCCAGCAGCGCTGGACTAGCGGGCCGACATGCCCAGAGCACAGATACGCAGTATTTT. Translating gives CASSAGLAGRHAQSTDTQYF. Full variable domain (missing parts from reference TRBV9 and TRBJ2-3): DSGVTQTPKHLITATGQRVTLRCSPRSGDLSVYWYQQSLDQGLQFLIQYYNGEERAKGNILERFSAQQFPDLHSELNLSSLELGDSALYFCASSAGLAGRHAQSTDTQYFGPGTRLTVL.

V gene TRBV5-1 combines with J gene TRBJ2-2; 7 bases align to TRBD2. Trimming at V came to 5 bases and at J to 0 bases, leaving 7 bases not matched to a gene. This CDR3 has 16 amino acids. Looked up from germline, CDR1 is SGHRS and CDR2 is YFSETQ. The CDR3 coding sequence is TGCGCCAGCAGTTTTGGGGGAGGGCCGAACACCGGGGAGCTGTTTTTT. This translates into CASSFGGGPNTGELFF.

The J gene is TRBJ1-1, the V gene TRBV30, with a weak D call TRBD1 (5 bases). V was clipped by 2 bases and J by 11 bases, with 18 bases between them. Per the germline V gene, CDR1 is GTSNPN and CDR2 is SVGIG (reference sequence). The CDR3 totals 13 residues. The CDR3 is CAWSSGGAVPAFF. CDR3 coding DNA: TGTGCCTGGAGTTCAGGAGGGGCCGTTCCCGCTTTCTTT.

This sequence joins TRBV5-1 and TRBJ2-5; unclear D gene. V was clipped by 0 bases and J by 5 bases, with 14 bases between them. The CDR3 extends over 15 amino acids. Germline lookup yields CDR1 SGHRS and CDR2 YFSETQ. The CDR3 DNA follows: TGCGCCAGCAGCTTGGAACTTCGCAGGATGGAGACCCAGTACTTC. It codes for CASSLELRRMETQYF.

V usage is TRBV6-5 and J usage is TRBJ1-5, with D unresolved. Germline-derived CDR1 and CDR2 are MNHEY and SVGAGI. This CDR3 has 15 residues. Trimming cost V 2 bases and J 4 bases, with 12 bases left between them. The CDR3 region has the DNA TGTGCCAGCAGTTACAGTCAGGAGGTGAATCAGCCCCAGCATTTT. Amino acids: CASSYSQEVNQPQHF.

The chain employs TRBV6-5 and TRBJ2-4; D may be TRBD2 (6 bases). The CDR3 totals 15 residues. Germline CDR1 and CDR2: MNHEY and SVGAGI. V was shortened by 7 bases and J by 9 bases, with 22 bases between the two germline ends. CDR3 in amino acids: CASTQPGLHGGIQYF. The CDR3 nucleotides read TGTGCCAGCACACAACCGGGACTCCACGGGGGCATTCAGTACTTC.

The chain combines TRBV18 with TRBJ2-7; 10 bases agree with TRBD1. Germline lookup yields CDR1 KGHSH and CDR2 LQKENI. The V and J ends lost 6 bases and 0 bases, in that order; junction bases with no gene match: 2. This CDR3 region has 14 residues. Written as DNA, the CDR3 is TGTGCCAGCTCGGACAGGGGGAGCTCCTACGAGCAGTACTTC. Its translation is CASSDRGSSYEQYF. Combining the CDR3 with reference TRBV18 and TRBJ2-7 gives the whole variable domain NAGVMQNPRHLVRRRGQEARLRCSPMKGHSHVYWYRQLPEEGLKFMVYLQKENIIDESGMPKERFSAEFPKEGPSILRIQQVVRGDSAAYFCASSDRGSSYEQYFGPGTRLTVT.

The CDR3 DNA follows: TGTGCCAGCAGCCCTGGAACCAGGGGATACAATGAGCAGTTCTTC. It codes for CASSPGTRGYNEQFF. The chain is built from TRBV11-1 and TRBJ2-1; the D gene is possibly TRBD1 (6 bases). In germline, CDR1 is SGHAT, CDR2 FQDESV (reference sequence). V lost 5 bases, J lost 4 bases, and 15 bases lay in between. There are 15 residues in the CDR3.

Only one count was recorded for this clone. The chain joins TRBV5-1 to TRBJ2-7; D perhaps matches TRBD2 (5 bases). CDR1 and CDR2 from the germline V gene are SGHRS and YFSETQ. This CDR3 comprises 14 residues. The ends were cut back, 3 bases at V and 7 bases at J, with 17 bases in the middle. The CDR3: CASSWSPGLLEQYF. CDR3 bases: TGCGCCAGCAGCTGGTCCCCGGGGTTACTAGAGCAGTACTTC.

This sequence joins TRBV29-1 and TRBJ2-5; 8 bases are a match to TRBD2. This CDR3 spans 13 amino acids. With V trimmed by 3 bases and J by 2 bases, 2 bases remained unmatched. Per the germline V gene, CDR1 is SQVTM and CDR2 is ANQGSEA. This CDR3 reads CSVDASGQETQYF. Written as DNA, the CDR3 is TGCAGCGTTGATGCTAGCGGGCAAGAGACCCAGTACTTC.

This chain connects TRBV6-5 to TRBJ2-1; D might be TRBD2 (7 bases). This CDR3 is built from 16 residues. Germline CDR1 and CDR2: MNHEY and SVGAGI. Trimming took 2 bases from V and 4 from J, leaving 15 bases between them. As DNA, the CDR3 is TGTGCCAGCAGTTACATAGGGGGGGGGAGTTACAATGAGCAGTTCTTC. Its protein is CASSYIGGGSYNEQFF.

The sample holds a few counts of this clone. The chain carries TRBV6-1 and TRBJ2-1; D remains ambiguous. V dropped 3 bases and J dropped 2 bases, with 20 bases sitting between them. The CDR3 is 18 amino acids. CDR1 and CDR2 (germline): MNHNS, SASEGT. The CDR3 region is CASSDGYRKIVTYNEQFF. For the CDR3, the DNA is TGTGCCAGCAGTGATGGTTACAGAAAAATCGTAACCTACAATGAGCAGTTCTTC.

The chain employs TRBV2 and TRBJ2-2; 8 bases map to TRBD2. CDR1 is SNHLY and CDR2 is FYNNEI in the germline V gene. Losses at the gene ends were 8 bases for V and 4 bases for J; bases not matched to a gene: 21. CDR3 size: 19 residues. The CDR3 nucleotides read TGTGCCAGCGGGGCTCTGGGATTGGCGGGGGGCCGGAGCACCGGGGAGCTGTTTTTT. This encodes CASGALGLAGGRSTGELFF. The whole variable domain, remainder taken from reference TRBV2 and TRBJ2-2, is EPEVTQTPSHQVTQMGQEVILRCVPISNHLYFYWYRQILGQKVEFLVSFYNNEISEKSEIFDDQFSVERPDGSNFTLKIRSTKLEDSAMYFCASGALGLAGGRSTGELFFGEGSRLTVL.

The CDR3 loop reads CASSAGTENNQPQHF. CDR3 coding DNA: TGTGCCAGCAGCGCCGGGACAGAAAATAATCAGCCCCAGCATTTT. V usage is TRBV5-6 and J usage is TRBJ1-5; 7 positions agree with TRBD1. The CDR3 extends over 15 amino acids. The trim removed 4 bases at V and 4 bases at J, leaving 8 bases unmatched. Germline CDR1 SGHDT, CDR2 YYEEEE. The full variable domain, completed using reference TRBV5-6 and TRBJ1-5, is DAGVTQSPTHLIKTRGQQVTLRCSPKSGHDTVSWYQQALGQGPQFIFQYYEEEERQRGNFPDRFSGHQFPNYSSELNVNALLLGDSALYLCASSAGTENNQPQHFGDGTRLSIL.

The V call is TRBV9, the J call TRBJ1-6, with D possibly matching TRBD1 (5 bases). The V gene lost 0 bases and the J gene lost 7 bases, with 8 bases spanning the gap. The CDR3 extends over 14 amino acids. CDR1 and CDR2 from the germline V gene are SGDLS and YYNGEE. The CDR3 reads CASSVEQENSPLHF. CDR3 bases: TGTGCCAGCAGCGTAGAACAGGAGAATTCACCCCTCCACTTT.

This chain joins TRBV27 and TRBJ2-7; D gene uncertain. Germline V gene sequence: CDR1 MNHEY, CDR2 SMNVEV (reference sequence). V was clipped by 3 bases and J by 6 bases, with 12 bases between them. This CDR3 region has 13 residues. Written as DNA, the CDR3 is TGTGCCAGCAGTTTGGGCAGGATCTCCGAGCAGTACTTC. Its protein is CASSLGRISEQYF.

The rearrangement uses TRBV6-5 and TRBJ1-2; 8 bases are a match to TRBD1. CDR3 length: 13 residues. The V segment lost 7 bases and the J segment 3 bases; nucleotides outside the gene matches: 4. CDR1 and CDR2 (germline): MNHEY, SVGAGI. CDR3 protein: CASTGQGDYGYTF. The DNA for the CDR3 is TGTGCCAGCACAGGACAGGGTGACTATGGCTACACCTTC.

The genes are TRBV7-2 and TRBJ2-7, with a possible D match to TRBD1 (6 bases). The CDR3 has 15 residues. Germline values: CDR1 SGHTA, CDR2 FQGNSA. With 2 bases removed from V and 6 bases from J, the gap between germline ends came to 17 bases. The CDR3 sequence: CASSLQTSRGGEQYF. The CDR3 bases are TGTGCCAGCAGCTTACAGACCTCAAGAGGGGGCGAGCAGTACTTC.

This chain links TRBV4-1 with TRBJ1-1, with D tentatively TRBD1 (5 bases). Trimming shortened V by 3 bases and J by 5 bases, and 16 bases separated the two germline ends. Germline assignment: CDR1 MGHRA and CDR2 YSYEKL. This CDR3 spans 15 amino acids. This CDR3 reads CASSQGLNGGTEAFF. The CDR3 DNA follows: TGCGCCAGCAGCCAGGGGTTGAATGGGGGGACTGAAGCTTTCTTT.

This chain uses TRBV4-1 with TRBJ2-5; 7 nucleotides agree with TRBD2. The CDR3 has 15 amino acids. V dropped 0 bases and J dropped 5; count of bases not matched to a gene: 6. CDR1 is MGHRA and CDR2 is YSYEKL in the germline V gene. The CDR3 DNA reads TGCGCCAGCAGCCAAGATGGGGCGGGAGTGGAGACCCAGTACTTC. Translating gives CASSQDGAGVETQYF.

This chain joins TRBV29-1 and TRBJ2-1; D may be TRBD1 (6 bases). V was trimmed by 7 bases and J by 9 bases, leaving 13 bases between them. This CDR3 spans 11 amino acids. Germline V gene sequence: CDR1 SQVTM, CDR2 ANQGSEA. CDR3 in amino acids: CSATGSGEQFF. The CDR3 bases are TGCAGCGCAACAGGGAGCGGTGAGCAGTTCTTC.